One sample yielded the 7 T cell receptor beta chains listed below, sequenced in a study of human T cells and chemical hapten exposure. Time point specified: patch test 2, 6 weeks after DPC sensitization. Treatment reported: therapeutic diphenylcyclopropenone sensitization with weekly scalp DPC. Using its own MiXCR run on the RACE reads, TCRdb lists one record per CDR3 protein. Here the sample spans roughly 96,000 distinct CDR3 sequences, 9.3% being singletons. Sequences were derived from whole blood, sampled in connection with sensitization to the hapten diphenylcyclopropenone (DPC). The receptor set was obtained from a woman aged 40 to 55 with alopecia areata. Some clones in this sample may be carry-over from other donors' samples.

The table lists this clonotype with many counts. This rearrangement joins TRBV12-3 or TRBV12-4 to TRBJ2-7; 12 bases agree with TRBD2. After removal of 6 bases from V and 4 bases from J, the junction contained 4 bases not matched to a gene. This CDR3 comprises 14 residues. CDR3 residues: CASSLAGGPYEQYF. The CDR3 nucleotides are TGTGCCAGCAGCCTAGCGGGAGGGCCGTACGAGCAGTACTTC.

A few counts support this clonotype. V usage is TRBV27 and J usage is TRBJ2-6; 8 bases match TRBD1. The V segment lost 2 bases and the J segment 2 bases; nucleotides outside the gene matches: 2. Germline loops: CDR1 MNHEY, CDR2 SMNVEV (reference sequence). There are 16 residues in the CDR3. The CDR3 DNA reads as TGTGCCAGCAGTTTACAGGGGGCTACTGGGGCCAACGTCCTGACTTTC. It is translated as CASSLQGATGANVLTF.

In this sample, this clonotype turned up many times. The chain carries TRBV15 and TRBJ1-5, with a tentative D call TRBD1 (5 bases). V lost 5 bases to trimming and J lost 11 bases, with 25 bases between them. The CDR3 length is 16 residues. Looked up from germline, CDR1 is LNHNV and CDR2 is YYDKDF (reference sequence). The CDR3, as DNA: TGTGCCACCAGCCGGATCCCGATCAGGGACGGTGGGACCCAGCATTTT. Translation gives CATSRIPIRDGGTQHF.

This sequence joins TRBV2 and TRBJ2-7; TRBD1 is a possible D gene (5 bases). The CDR3 is made up of 13 amino acids. Between the trimmed V and J ends, which lost 4 bases and 6 bases, there was a span of 13 bases. Germline V gives CDR1 SNHLY, CDR2 FYNNEI. The CDR3 DNA reads TGTGCCAGCAGTGGGGTAGGGGCTACCGAGCAGTACTTC. It specifies CASSGVGATEQYF.

This rearrangement joins TRBV20-1 to TRBJ1-4, with unresolved D. Trimming removed 0 bases from V and 8 bases from J, with 16 bases in between. Looked up from germline, CDR1 is DFQATT and CDR2 is SNEGSKA (reference sequence). The CDR3 length is 15 residues. The CDR3 is CSARDGAAGLEKLFF. CDR3 DNA: TGCAGTGCTAGAGATGGCGCAGCGGGCCTGGAAAAACTGTTTTTT.

This clonotype has just a few counts. This CDR3 reads CASSVGAGGTGELFF. In DNA form, the CDR3 reads TGTGCCAGCAGCGTAGGCGCTGGGGGCACCGGGGAGCTGTTTTTT. The V call is TRBV9, the J call TRBJ2-2; D possibly uses TRBD1 or TRBD2 (5 bases each). Germline values: CDR1 SGDLS, CDR2 YYNGEE. V lost 0 bases and J 4 bases, leaving 10 bases between the germline ends. The CDR3 loop spans 15 amino acids.

This clonotype was observed at least ten times. V and J are TRBV2 and TRBJ1-5; 9 nucleotides match TRBD1. V dropped 7 bases and J dropped 6; count of bases not matched to a gene: 13. CDR3 size: 16 residues. Germline V gene sequence: CDR1 SNHLY, CDR2 FYNNEI. The CDR3 DNA sequence: TGTGCCAGCATTAGGGACAGGGCTGCGGGAGCTCAGCCCCAGCATTTT. It is translated as CASIRDRAAGAQPQHF.